A selection of T cell receptor beta chains follows, all from one sample in a study of patients and donors after allogeneic stem cell transplantation. TCRdb processed the RT-PCR reads anew with MiXCR; each CDR3 protein has one entry. The data contain roughly 940,000 distinct CDR3 sequences, more than 15% of them seen just once; the ten biggest clones take up around 5.5%. The specimen was blood, either unsorted or a sorted T cell fraction (not recorded which). All receptors derive from a human donor who was either an allogeneic HSCT recipient or a stem cell or donor lymphocyte infusion donor (not recorded which). It is not recorded whose cells these are; they may come from a transplant donor. CDR3s include the opening cysteine and the closing phenylalanine or tryptophan. Each record gives: clone size, D gene, J gene, V gene, CDR3 DNA, CDR3 protein. D genes are given only for firm matches. The size entry is marked missing in some rows and otherwise reads once, few, many or a size class.

clone_size: .; d_call: .; j_call: TRBJ2-3; v_call: TRBV2; cdr3_nt: TGTGCCAGCAGTCCCCTTCGCGAGAGGCCAGATACGCAGTATTTT; cdr3_aa: CASSPLRERPDTQYF
clone_size: few; d_call: .; j_call: TRBJ2-5; v_call: TRBV7-9; cdr3_nt: TGTGCCAGCAGCTTAGCTAAGAAGGGGAACGAGACCCAGTACTTC; cdr3_aa: CASSLAKKGNETQYF
clone_size: few; d_call: TRBD2; j_call: TRBJ2-1; v_call: TRBV6-1; cdr3_nt: TGTGCCGTCGGGACTAGCTACAATGAGCAGTTCTTC; cdr3_aa: CAVGTSYNEQFF
clone_size: .; d_call: .; j_call: TRBJ1-3; v_call: TRBV7-8; cdr3_nt: TGTGCCAGCAGCTCCCGCCAGGCGAGAATCGCCACCATATATTTT; cdr3_aa: CASSSRQARIATIYF
clone_size: .; d_call: .; j_call: TRBJ1-5; v_call: TRBV2; cdr3_nt: TGTGCCAGCACTCGGGATTTCAATCAGCCCCAGCATTTT; cdr3_aa: CASTRDFNQPQHF
clone_size: .; d_call: .; j_call: TRBJ2-3; v_call: TRBV20-1; cdr3_nt: TGCAGTGCTAGAGATCGGGCAGCTTCAGATACGCAGTATTTT; cdr3_aa: CSARDRAASDTQYF
clone_size: .; d_call: .; j_call: TRBJ2-3; v_call: TRBV12-3/TRBV12-4; cdr3_nt: TGTGCCAGCAGACGACCAGGGATAGCCTTAACAGATACGCAGTATTTT; cdr3_aa: CASRRPGIALTDTQYF
clone_size: few; d_call: TRBD1; j_call: TRBJ2-2; v_call: TRBV20-1; cdr3_nt: TGCAGTGCTAGAGCCCAGGGGGCTTGGACCGGGGAGCTGTTTTTT; cdr3_aa: CSARAQGAWTGELFF
clone_size: .; d_call: .; j_call: TRBJ2-1; v_call: TRBV4-1; cdr3_nt: TGCGCCAGCAGCCAAGATTCGGGGGCAGTTGAGCAGTTCTTC; cdr3_aa: CASSQDSGAVEQFF
clone_size: .; d_call: .; j_call: TRBJ2-1; v_call: TRBV15; cdr3_nt: TGTGCCACCAGCAGAGACCGAATCCGATACAATGAGCAGTTCTTC; cdr3_aa: CATSRDRIRYNEQFF
clone_size: .; d_call: TRBD1; j_call: TRBJ2-7; v_call: TRBV15; cdr3_nt: TGTGCCACCAGCACAGAGAGGGAGAACAGGGGCTACGAGCAGTACTTC; cdr3_aa: CATSTERENRGYEQYF
clone_size: few; d_call: .; j_call: TRBJ1-1; v_call: TRBV5-1; cdr3_nt: TGCGCCAGCAGCTTGGACAGGAGGCTCACTGAAGCTTTCTTT; cdr3_aa: CASSLDRRLTEAFF
clone_size: few; d_call: TRBD1; j_call: TRBJ2-1; v_call: TRBV2; cdr3_nt: TGTGCCAGCAGTGGATCCGGGACAGGGGATCTCAATGAGCAGTTCTTC; cdr3_aa: CASSGSGTGDLNEQFF
clone_size: few; d_call: .; j_call: TRBJ2-3; v_call: TRBV21-1; cdr3_nt: TGTGCCAGCAGCAAAGAAGGGGGACCGGGCACAGATACGCAGTATTTT; cdr3_aa: CASSKEGGPGTDTQYF
clone_size: few; d_call: .; j_call: TRBJ2-5; v_call: TRBV9; cdr3_nt: TGTGCCAGCAGCCCACCCCCTCCGGGAGAGACCCAGTACTTC; cdr3_aa: CASSPPPPGETQYF
clone_size: once; d_call: TRBD1; j_call: TRBJ1-1; v_call: TRBV2; cdr3_nt: TGTGCCAGCAGGCCCGGGACAGGGCGTAGTGAAGCTTTCTTT; cdr3_aa: CASRPGTGRSEAFF
clone_size: few; d_call: .; j_call: TRBJ2-2; v_call: TRBV12-3/TRBV12-4; cdr3_nt: TGTGCCAGCAGTTTAGGTTCTAGGGGCACCAGGGAGCTGTTTTTT; cdr3_aa: CASSLGSRGTRELFF
clone_size: .; d_call: .; j_call: TRBJ2-5; v_call: TRBV3-1; cdr3_nt: TGTGCCAGCAGCCAAGATACTCTGGAGACCCAGTACTTC; cdr3_aa: CASSQDTLETQYF
clone_size: few; d_call: .; j_call: TRBJ1-1; v_call: TRBV3-1; cdr3_nt: TGTGCCAGCAGCCAAGTATTGGTTCGGAACACTGAAGCTTTCTTT; cdr3_aa: CASSQVLVRNTEAFF
clone_size: .; d_call: .; j_call: TRBJ1-4; v_call: TRBV29-1; cdr3_nt: TGCAGCGTTGCCTCGGGACTACTTAATGAAAAACTGTTTTTT; cdr3_aa: CSVASGLLNEKLFF
clone_size: few; d_call: .; j_call: TRBJ2-7; v_call: TRBV21-1; cdr3_nt: TGTGCCAGCACCCTGAGGATCTTCTCCTACGAGCAGTACTTC; cdr3_aa: CASTLRIFSYEQYF
clone_size: few; d_call: .; j_call: TRBJ2-1; v_call: TRBV5-4; cdr3_nt: TGTGCCAGCAGCTTAGCGCGTGGGGGGAGCTCCTACAATGAGCAGTTCTTC; cdr3_aa: CASSLARGGSSYNEQFF
clone_size: .; d_call: .; j_call: TRBJ1-2; v_call: TRBV7-3; cdr3_nt: TGTGCCAGCAGCTTAACCCCGGGTTACCCAGCCGCTAACTATGGCTACACCTTC; cdr3_aa: CASSLTPGYPAANYGYTF
clone_size: .; d_call: TRBD2; j_call: TRBJ2-1; v_call: TRBV20-1; cdr3_nt: TGCAGTGCTAGAGACAGGACTAGCGGAAATGAGCAGTTCTTC; cdr3_aa: CSARDRTSGNEQFF
clone_size: .; d_call: .; j_call: TRBJ2-1; v_call: TRBV7-8; cdr3_nt: TGTGCCAGCAGCTTAGCGAGGCTACCAAATGAGCAGTTCTTC; cdr3_aa: CASSLARLPNEQFF
clone_size: .; d_call: .; j_call: TRBJ2-1; v_call: TRBV6-5; cdr3_nt: TGTGCCAGCAGTTACCTGGTAGGGGCTTCCAATGAGCAGTTCTTC; cdr3_aa: CASSYLVGASNEQFF
clone_size: .; d_call: .; j_call: TRBJ2-7; v_call: TRBV7-9; cdr3_nt: TGTGCCAGCAGCTTAGCGGATCCGGGCGAGCAGTACTTC; cdr3_aa: CASSLADPGEQYF
clone_size: few; d_call: TRBD2; j_call: TRBJ2-3; v_call: TRBV5-4; cdr3_nt: TGTGCCAGCAGCTTGGGGGGGAGACTAGCGGGAGGGCCGGCAGATACGCAGTATTTT; cdr3_aa: CASSLGGRLAGGPADTQYF
clone_size: .; d_call: .; j_call: TRBJ1-1; v_call: TRBV29-1; cdr3_nt: TGCAGCGTTGATACTGGACAGATGAACACTGAAGCTTTCTTT; cdr3_aa: CSVDTGQMNTEAFF
clone_size: .; d_call: .; j_call: TRBJ2-1; v_call: TRBV11-2; cdr3_nt: TGTGCCAGCAGCTTAGATCTCGGATCAAGCTCCTACAATGAGCAGTTCTTC; cdr3_aa: CASSLDLGSSSYNEQFF
clone_size: .; d_call: .; j_call: TRBJ1-2; v_call: TRBV19; cdr3_nt: TGTGCCAGTAGTATCTCGGTCTATGGCTACACCTTC; cdr3_aa: CASSISVYGYTF
clone_size: few; d_call: .; j_call: TRBJ1-3; v_call: TRBV11-2; cdr3_nt: TGTGCCAGCAGCGCCAGGGGAGTCGGGGGAAACACCATATATTTT; cdr3_aa: CASSARGVGGNTIYF
clone_size: .; d_call: TRBD2; j_call: TRBJ2-5; v_call: TRBV4-2; cdr3_nt: TGTGCCAGCAGCCAAGGGGGACTAGCTTTCCGGGAGACCCAGTACTTC; cdr3_aa: CASSQGGLAFRETQYF
clone_size: few; d_call: .; j_call: TRBJ2-3; v_call: TRBV5-1; cdr3_nt: TGCGCCAGCAGCTTGGCGTGGGAGGGGGAGAGAGATACGCAGTATTTT; cdr3_aa: CASSLAWEGERDTQYF
clone_size: few; d_call: TRBD1; j_call: TRBJ1-4; v_call: TRBV6-1; cdr3_nt: TGTGCCAGCATCTTAGGGGGCAGGGGGGATGAAAAACTGTTTTTT; cdr3_aa: CASILGGRGDEKLFF
clone_size: .; d_call: .; j_call: TRBJ2-3; v_call: TRBV5-1; cdr3_nt: TGCGCCAGCAGCTTGGGCGGGACGAGGGCGGATACGCAGTATTTT; cdr3_aa: CASSLGGTRADTQYF
clone_size: many; d_call: .; j_call: TRBJ2-4; v_call: TRBV4-2; cdr3_nt: TGTGCCAGCAGCCAAGAAGGGGGGGCCAAAAACATTCAGTACTTC; cdr3_aa: CASSQEGGAKNIQYF
clone_size: few; d_call: .; j_call: TRBJ2-5; v_call: TRBV7-9; cdr3_nt: TGTGCCAGCAGCTTCGAGGGTTCCCAAGAGACCCAGTACTTC; cdr3_aa: CASSFEGSQETQYF
clone_size: many; d_call: .; j_call: TRBJ2-7; v_call: TRBV5-1; cdr3_nt: TGCGCCAGCAGCTTGGCGGGTCGGGACCTATACGAGCAGTACTTC; cdr3_aa: CASSLAGRDLYEQYF
clone_size: .; d_call: .; j_call: TRBJ1-1; v_call: TRBV18; cdr3_nt: TGTGCCAGCTCACCGAGGGGGATAGACGAAGCTTTCTTT; cdr3_aa: CASSPRGIDEAFF
clone_size: .; d_call: TRBD2; j_call: TRBJ2-1; v_call: TRBV4-2; cdr3_nt: TGTGCCAGCAGCCAAGATCAACTAGCGGGTCGTGAGCAGTTCTTC; cdr3_aa: CASSQDQLAGREQFF
clone_size: .; d_call: .; j_call: TRBJ1-2; v_call: TRBV6-1; cdr3_nt: TGTGCCAGCAGTGAAGGGGCAGGACAGTACTATGGCTACACCTTC; cdr3_aa: CASSEGAGQYYGYTF
clone_size: .; d_call: TRBD1; j_call: TRBJ2-7; v_call: TRBV11-1; cdr3_nt: TGTGCCAGCTTTGGCCGGGACAGCCACGAGCAGTACTTC; cdr3_aa: CASFGRDSHEQYF
clone_size: few; d_call: TRBD1; j_call: TRBJ2-5; v_call: TRBV28; cdr3_nt: TGTGCCAGCAGTTTCCTGGACAGGGGACAAGAGACCCAGTACTTC; cdr3_aa: CASSFLDRGQETQYF
clone_size: .; d_call: .; j_call: TRBJ1-1; v_call: TRBV5-1; cdr3_nt: TGCGCCAGCAGCTTGTTTCCTCAGAACACTGAAGCTTTCTTT; cdr3_aa: CASSLFPQNTEAFF
clone_size: few; d_call: .; j_call: TRBJ2-1; v_call: TRBV7-9; cdr3_nt: TGTGCCAGCAGCTCCCGGCTCAGCGGCAATGAGCAGTTCTTC; cdr3_aa: CASSSRLSGNEQFF
clone_size: many; d_call: .; j_call: TRBJ2-4; v_call: TRBV12-3/TRBV12-4; cdr3_nt: TGTGCCAGCAGTTGGGCGGAGGGGATTAAGGACATTCAGTACTTC; cdr3_aa: CASSWAEGIKDIQYF
clone_size: .; d_call: TRBD2; j_call: TRBJ2-3; v_call: TRBV20-1; cdr3_nt: TGCAGTGCCATGAGCGGGGACGGCACAGATACGCAGTATTTT; cdr3_aa: CSAMSGDGTDTQYF
clone_size: .; d_call: .; j_call: TRBJ2-7; v_call: TRBV5-1; cdr3_nt: TGCGCCAGTTCTAAAGCGGGTTTTTCCTACGAGCAGTACTTC; cdr3_aa: CASSKAGFSYEQYF